This T cell receptor beta chain was documented in a study of PD-1 blockade in mismatch repair-deficient tumors. Study details: Patients had approximately 13 mismatch repair-deficient cancer types, all previously treated and progressing.

The V gene's germline CDR1 is SGHDT and CDR2 YYEEEE. V lost 0 bases to trimming and J lost 4 bases; unmatched junction nucleotides: 5. This CDR3 is 15 amino acids long. The repertoire was sequenced with immunoSEQ multiplex PCR; TCRdb's copy has only in-frame clones and lacks some. The profile shows just over 1,000 clones, 60% to 80% of them singletons. Time point noted: archival surgical resection tumor tissue. The sequence was obtained from an adult with mismatch repair-deficient cancer. The sample consisted of primary tumor tissue, taken from a patient treated with pembrolizumab. J is TRBJ2-5 and V is TRBV5-6, with TRBD1 matching 8 bases. CDR3 region: CASSLGAGGVETQYF. For the CDR3, the DNA is TGTGCCAGCAGCTTGGGCGCAGGGGGCGTAGAGACCCAGTACTTC. Filled out from reference TRBV5-6 and TRBJ2-5, the complete variable domain reads DAGVTQSPTHLIKTRGQQVTLRCSPKSGHDTVSWYQQALGQGPQFIFQYYEEEERQRGNFPDRFSGHQFPNYSSELNVNALLLGDSALYLCASSLGAGGVETQYFGPGTRLLVL.